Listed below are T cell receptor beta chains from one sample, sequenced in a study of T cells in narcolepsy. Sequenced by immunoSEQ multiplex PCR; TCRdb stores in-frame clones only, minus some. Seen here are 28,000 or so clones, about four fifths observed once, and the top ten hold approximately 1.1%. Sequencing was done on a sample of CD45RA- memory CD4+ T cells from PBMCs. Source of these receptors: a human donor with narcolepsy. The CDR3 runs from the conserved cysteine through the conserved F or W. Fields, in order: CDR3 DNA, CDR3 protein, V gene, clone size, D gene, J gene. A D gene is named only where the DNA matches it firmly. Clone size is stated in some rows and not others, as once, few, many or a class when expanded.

cdr3_nt: TGTGCCAGCAGTGAAGCGGCGGGACAGGGGTACGAGCAGTACTTC
cdr3_aa: CASSEAAGQGYEQYF
v_call: TRBV6-1
clone_size: few
d_call: TRBD1
j_call: TRBJ2-7

cdr3_nt: TGTGCCTGGAGTGTAGACAGGGGGACCGGGGAGCTGTTTTTT
cdr3_aa: CAWSVDRGTGELFF
v_call: TRBV30
clone_size: .
d_call: TRBD1
j_call: TRBJ2-2

cdr3_nt: TGTGCCAGCAGTCCAAGGACAGGGCACCACGAGCAGTACTTC
cdr3_aa: CASSPRTGHHEQYF
v_call: TRBV6-1
clone_size: .
d_call: TRBD1
j_call: TRBJ2-7

cdr3_nt: TGCAGCGTTGATTCGCGCACAGATACGCAGTATTTT
cdr3_aa: CSVDSRTDTQYF
v_call: TRBV29-1
clone_size: .
d_call: .
j_call: TRBJ2-3

cdr3_nt: TGTGCCAGCAGCTCCCGACAGTTAGCCAAAAACATTCAGTACTTC
cdr3_aa: CASSSRQLAKNIQYF
v_call: TRBV5-8
clone_size: .
d_call: .
j_call: TRBJ2-4

cdr3_nt: TGTGCCAGCAGCTTCCGGAAAAGTAAATCTAATGAAAAACTGTTTTTT
cdr3_aa: CASSFRKSKSNEKLFF
v_call: TRBV7-9
clone_size: .
d_call: .
j_call: TRBJ1-4

cdr3_nt: TGTGCCAGCAGCCGAAGCGCGTCCGGGGAGCTGTTTTTT
cdr3_aa: CASSRSASGELFF
v_call: TRBV5-4
clone_size: few
d_call: .
j_call: TRBJ2-2

cdr3_nt: TGTGCCAGTAGTCCTTTCGGGACAGTGAACACTGAAGCTTTCTTT
cdr3_aa: CASSPFGTVNTEAFF
v_call: TRBV19
clone_size: few
d_call: TRBD1
j_call: TRBJ1-1

cdr3_nt: TGTGCCAGCAGTCTTGGCGGGGGGGCCGGCTACAATGAGCAGTTCTTC
cdr3_aa: CASSLGGGAGYNEQFF
v_call: TRBV6-6
clone_size: once
d_call: TRBD2
j_call: TRBJ2-1

cdr3_nt: TGTGCCAGCTCCCCCGGGAGGAACACTGAAGCTTTCTTT
cdr3_aa: CASSPGRNTEAFF
v_call: TRBV18
clone_size: .
d_call: .
j_call: TRBJ1-1

cdr3_nt: TGCAGCGTGGGAGTCGGGCAGCGTAACGTTTTAGGTGGCTACACCTTC
cdr3_aa: CSVGVGQRNVLGGYTF
v_call: TRBV29-1
clone_size: .
d_call: .
j_call: TRBJ1-2

cdr3_nt: TGTGCCAGTAGTAAAGGACAGGGCTACACAGATACGCAGTATTTT
cdr3_aa: CASSKGQGYTDTQYF
v_call: TRBV19
clone_size: .
d_call: TRBD1
j_call: TRBJ2-3

cdr3_nt: TGTGCCAGCTCACAGTCCAACTGGAACACTGAAGCTTTCTTT
cdr3_aa: CASSQSNWNTEAFF
v_call: TRBV18
clone_size: few
d_call: .
j_call: TRBJ1-1

cdr3_nt: TGCGCCAGCAGCTCGAGGGAAGCTTCAAACACTGAAGCTTTCTTT
cdr3_aa: CASSSREASNTEAFF
v_call: TRBV5-1
clone_size: .
d_call: .
j_call: TRBJ1-1

cdr3_nt: TGTGCCAGCAGTTATCGGGGGAAAGAAAAACTGTTTTTT
cdr3_aa: CASSYRGKEKLFF
v_call: TRBV6-5
clone_size: .
d_call: .
j_call: TRBJ1-4

cdr3_nt: TGTGCCAGCACGAACCAGGACTATGGCTACACCTTC
cdr3_aa: CASTNQDYGYTF
v_call: TRBV28
clone_size: .
d_call: .
j_call: TRBJ1-2

cdr3_nt: TGTGCCAGTAGTACCACAGGGACAGATACGCAGTATTTT
cdr3_aa: CASSTTGTDTQYF
v_call: TRBV19
clone_size: .
d_call: .
j_call: TRBJ2-3

cdr3_nt: TGTGCCACCAGCAGAGCGACCGGGACCAACAATGAGCAGTTCTTC
cdr3_aa: CATSRATGTNNEQFF
v_call: TRBV15
clone_size: .
d_call: .
j_call: TRBJ2-1

cdr3_nt: TGTGCCAGCGGGGGCAGGGAGGGTGAAAAACTGTTTTTT
cdr3_aa: CASGGREGEKLFF
v_call: TRBV2
clone_size: .
d_call: .
j_call: TRBJ1-4

cdr3_nt: TGTGCCAGCAGCCAGAATCCCCAGGGGGCAAGGTCACCCCTCCACTTT
cdr3_aa: CASSQNPQGARSPLHF
v_call: TRBV11-2
clone_size: .
d_call: TRBD1
j_call: TRBJ1-6

cdr3_nt: TGTGCCAGCAGCCCGGCAGTCCTAGCGGGAGGGGGTACGCAGTATTTT
cdr3_aa: CASSPAVLAGGGTQYF
v_call: TRBV5-4
clone_size: .
d_call: TRBD2
j_call: TRBJ2-3

cdr3_nt: TGTGCCAGCAGCTTGGAACTAGCGGGAGGTATCGCCGGGGAGCTGTTTTTT
cdr3_aa: CASSLELAGGIAGELFF
v_call: TRBV5-6
clone_size: once
d_call: TRBD2
j_call: TRBJ2-2

cdr3_nt: TGTGCCATCAGTGCCCGGACTGGCTCCTACGAGCAGTACTTC
cdr3_aa: CAISARTGSYEQYF
v_call: TRBV10-3
clone_size: few
d_call: .
j_call: TRBJ2-7

cdr3_nt: TGTGCCAGCAGCCAAGACTTACTAGCGGGAGGGCAGGGGACCCAGTACTTC
cdr3_aa: CASSQDLLAGGQGTQYF
v_call: TRBV4-2
clone_size: .
d_call: TRBD2
j_call: TRBJ2-5

cdr3_nt: TGTGCCAGCAGTTTTAACCCCAGGGACTATGAGCAGTTCTTC
cdr3_aa: CASSFNPRDYEQFF
v_call: TRBV28
clone_size: .
d_call: .
j_call: TRBJ2-1

cdr3_nt: TGTGCCAGCCGGGACCCAGGCCAGCCCCAGCATTTT
cdr3_aa: CASRDPGQPQHF
v_call: TRBV2
clone_size: few
d_call: .
j_call: TRBJ1-5

cdr3_nt: TGTGCCAGTATTTCACTAGCGGGGGAAGTTAGCACAGATACGCAGTATTTT
cdr3_aa: CASISLAGEVSTDTQYF
v_call: TRBV28
clone_size: .
d_call: TRBD2
j_call: TRBJ2-3

cdr3_nt: TGTGCCAGCAGCGAAAGGGCAGGGCCCGGTACGCAGTATTTT
cdr3_aa: CASSERAGPGTQYF
v_call: TRBV6-5
clone_size: .
d_call: .
j_call: TRBJ2-3

cdr3_nt: TGTGCCAGCAGCCCCCTGTCCGGGGCCGTCTACGAGCAGTACTTC
cdr3_aa: CASSPLSGAVYEQYF
v_call: TRBV7-7
clone_size: .
d_call: .
j_call: TRBJ2-7

cdr3_nt: TGTGCCAGCAGTCGCGGGCGGGACTATGGCTACACCTTC
cdr3_aa: CASSRGRDYGYTF
v_call: TRBV6-5
clone_size: once
d_call: .
j_call: TRBJ1-2

cdr3_nt: TGTGCCAGCAGCGTGACTAGTTTGTCGGGGCAGTTCTTC
cdr3_aa: CASSVTSLSGQFF
v_call: TRBV7-6
clone_size: .
d_call: .
j_call: TRBJ2-1

cdr3_nt: TGTGCCACCAGCAGACGTCCGACAGGGGAAGATACGCAGTATTTT
cdr3_aa: CATSRRPTGEDTQYF
v_call: TRBV15
clone_size: .
d_call: TRBD1
j_call: TRBJ2-3

cdr3_nt: TGCAGCGTTGACAACCTAGTTGGCGAGCAGTACTTC
cdr3_aa: CSVDNLVGEQYF
v_call: TRBV29-1
clone_size: .
d_call: .
j_call: TRBJ2-7

cdr3_nt: TGCGCCAGCAAAACCGGGACAGGGGCTGTTCTGGAGCAGTACTTC
cdr3_aa: CASKTGTGAVLEQYF
v_call: TRBV5-1
clone_size: few
d_call: TRBD1
j_call: TRBJ2-7

cdr3_nt: TGCGCCAGCACTGACAGGGGGACCTACAATGAGCAGTTCTTC
cdr3_aa: CASTDRGTYNEQFF
v_call: TRBV10-2
clone_size: .
d_call: TRBD1
j_call: TRBJ2-1

cdr3_nt: TGTGCCAGCAGCGGAGGGATTGATGAGCAGTTCTTC
cdr3_aa: CASSGGIDEQFF
v_call: TRBV28
clone_size: once
d_call: .
j_call: TRBJ2-1

cdr3_nt: TGTGCCAGCAGCAAAGAAATGGGGTGCAATCAGCCCCAGCATTTT
cdr3_aa: CASSKEMGCNQPQHF
v_call: TRBV21-1
clone_size: once
d_call: .
j_call: TRBJ1-5

cdr3_nt: TGTGCCAGCAGTGTGGAGGATGACACTGAAGCTTTCTTT
cdr3_aa: CASSVEDDTEAFF
v_call: TRBV6-1
clone_size: .
d_call: .
j_call: TRBJ1-1

cdr3_nt: TGTGCCAGTAACCTGAACACCGGGGAGCTGTTTTTT
cdr3_aa: CASNLNTGELFF
v_call: TRBV19
clone_size: .
d_call: .
j_call: TRBJ2-2